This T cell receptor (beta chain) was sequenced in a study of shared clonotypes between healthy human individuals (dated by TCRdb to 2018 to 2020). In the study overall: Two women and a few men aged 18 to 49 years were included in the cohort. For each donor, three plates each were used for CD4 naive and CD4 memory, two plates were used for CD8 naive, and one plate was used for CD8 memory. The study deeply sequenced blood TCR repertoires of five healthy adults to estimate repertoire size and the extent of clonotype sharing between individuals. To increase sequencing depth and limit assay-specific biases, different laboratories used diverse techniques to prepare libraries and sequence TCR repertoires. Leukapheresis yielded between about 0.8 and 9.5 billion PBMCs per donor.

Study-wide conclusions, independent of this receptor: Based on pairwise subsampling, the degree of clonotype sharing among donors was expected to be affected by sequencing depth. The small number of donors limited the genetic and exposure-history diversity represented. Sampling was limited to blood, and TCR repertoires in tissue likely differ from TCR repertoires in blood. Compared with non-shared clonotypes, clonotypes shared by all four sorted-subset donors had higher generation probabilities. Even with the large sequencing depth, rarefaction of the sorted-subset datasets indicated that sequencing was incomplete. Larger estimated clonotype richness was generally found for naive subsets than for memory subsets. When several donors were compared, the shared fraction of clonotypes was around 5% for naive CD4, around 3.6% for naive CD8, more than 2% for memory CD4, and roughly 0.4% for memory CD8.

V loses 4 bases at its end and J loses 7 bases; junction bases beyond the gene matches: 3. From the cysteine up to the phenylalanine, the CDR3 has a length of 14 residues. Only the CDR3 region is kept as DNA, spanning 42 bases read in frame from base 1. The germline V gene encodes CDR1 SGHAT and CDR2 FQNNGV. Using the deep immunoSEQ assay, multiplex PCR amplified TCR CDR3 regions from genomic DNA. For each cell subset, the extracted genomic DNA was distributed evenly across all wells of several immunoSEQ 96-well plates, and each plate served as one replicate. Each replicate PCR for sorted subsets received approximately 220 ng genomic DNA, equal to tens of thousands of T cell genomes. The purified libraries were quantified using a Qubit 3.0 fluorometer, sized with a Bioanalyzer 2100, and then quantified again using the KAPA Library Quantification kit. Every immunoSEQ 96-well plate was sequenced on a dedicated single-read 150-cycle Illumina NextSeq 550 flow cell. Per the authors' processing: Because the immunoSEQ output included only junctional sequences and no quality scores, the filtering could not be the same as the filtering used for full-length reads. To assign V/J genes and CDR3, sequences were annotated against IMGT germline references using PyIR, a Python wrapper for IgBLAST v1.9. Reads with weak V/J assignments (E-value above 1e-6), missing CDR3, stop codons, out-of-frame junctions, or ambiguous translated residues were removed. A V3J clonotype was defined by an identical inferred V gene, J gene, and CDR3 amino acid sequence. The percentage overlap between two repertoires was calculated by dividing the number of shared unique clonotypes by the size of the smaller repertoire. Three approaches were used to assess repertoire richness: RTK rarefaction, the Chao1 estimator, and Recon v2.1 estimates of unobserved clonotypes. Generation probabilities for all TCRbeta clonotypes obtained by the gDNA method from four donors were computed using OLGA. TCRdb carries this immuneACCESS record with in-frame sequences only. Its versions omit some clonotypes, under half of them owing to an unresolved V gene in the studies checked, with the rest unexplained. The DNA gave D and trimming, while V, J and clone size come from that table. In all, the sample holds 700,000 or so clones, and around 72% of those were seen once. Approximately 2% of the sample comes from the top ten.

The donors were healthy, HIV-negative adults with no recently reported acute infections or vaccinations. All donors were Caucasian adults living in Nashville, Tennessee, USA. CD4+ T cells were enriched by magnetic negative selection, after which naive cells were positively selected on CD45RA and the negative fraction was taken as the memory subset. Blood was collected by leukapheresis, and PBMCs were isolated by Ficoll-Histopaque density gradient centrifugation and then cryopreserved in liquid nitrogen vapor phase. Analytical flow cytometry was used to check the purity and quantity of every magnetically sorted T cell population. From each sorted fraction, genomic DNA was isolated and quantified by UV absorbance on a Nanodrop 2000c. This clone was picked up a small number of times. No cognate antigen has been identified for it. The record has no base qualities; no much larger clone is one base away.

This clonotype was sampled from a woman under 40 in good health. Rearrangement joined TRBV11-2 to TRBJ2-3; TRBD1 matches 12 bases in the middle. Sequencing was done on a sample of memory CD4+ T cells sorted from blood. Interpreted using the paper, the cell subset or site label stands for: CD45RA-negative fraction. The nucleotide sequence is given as TGTGCCAGCAGCTCGGGACAGGGGGCGAATACGCAGTATTTT. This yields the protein CASSSGQGANTQYF.